These T cell receptor beta chains were read from a single sample in a study of blood T cell repertoires in COVID-19. Using immunoSEQ multiplex PCR, the repertoire was profiled, and TCRdb retains in-frame clones only, with some absent. Of about 180,000 clones listed, over 80% are singletons. The sequenced sample consisted of peripheral blood. The source is a woman aged 50 to 60 with acute or convalescent COVID-19. Both conserved end residues are part of each CDR3. The order of the fields is V gene, J gene, CDR3 protein.

TRBV5-4,TRBJ2-1,CASSIGLAGPYNEQFF
TRBV4-1,TRBJ2-7,CASSQDLGQIISYEQYF
TRBV23-1,TRBJ1-5,CASSQSRDRGNQPQHF
TRBV30,TRBJ1-1,CAWTSGTGNTEAFF
TRBV6-2/TRBV6-3,TRBJ1-2,CASSYGGQKTNYGYTF
TRBV29-1,TRBJ2-7,CSVESDSNYEQYF
TRBV19,TRBJ2-5,CASSIGVKETQYF
TRBV27,TRBJ1-1,CASSRTGALMNTEAFF
TRBV10-3,TRBJ1-6,CAISAGTGDSPLHF
TRBV5-1,TRBJ1-4,CASSLGQVQEKLFF
TRBV3-1/TRBV3-2,TRBJ2-1,CASGTGGVYNEQFF
TRBV24-1,TRBJ1-2,CATSDQGYGYTF
TRBV6-6,TRBJ2-5,CASTPVGAQETQYF
TRBV11-2,TRBJ2-7,CASTKGGVYEQYF
TRBV4-1,TRBJ1-2,CASSQQTGTIYGYTF
TRBV9,TRBJ1-1,CASSGRQGARTEAFF
TRBV7-2,TRBJ2-7,CASSLVAGGPAEQYF
TRBV3-1/TRBV3-2,TRBJ2-7,CASSQVTGGEQYF
TRBV27,TRBJ2-3,CASSPPSAGAYTDTQYF
TRBV6-2/TRBV6-3,TRBJ1-1,CASSYFGPGTEAFF
TRBV19,TRBJ1-2,CASSIAGSYGYTF
TRBV6-2/TRBV6-3,TRBJ2-3,CASSWSGDTQYF
TRBV11-3,TRBJ2-6,CASSPGGAGANVLTF
TRBV19,TRBJ2-6,CASRRSGANVLTF
TRBV6-5,TRBJ2-7,CASSLTGHCCEQYF
TRBV19,TRBJ2-3,CASSMASGGTDTQYF
TRBV27,TRBJ1-4,CASSLAEKLFF
TRBV5-5,TRBJ2-7,CASSSPTGTGIIGYEQYF
TRBV6-5,TRBJ2-7,CASSSREGSSYEQYF
TRBV5-1,TRBJ2-3,CASSLEAGMRPGRVRDTQYF
TRBV7-9,TRBJ1-6,CASSLTGSSPLHF
TRBV24-1,TRBJ2-1,CAAGQGQDEQFF
TRBV12-3/TRBV12-4,TRBJ2-2,CASSFQGAGELFF